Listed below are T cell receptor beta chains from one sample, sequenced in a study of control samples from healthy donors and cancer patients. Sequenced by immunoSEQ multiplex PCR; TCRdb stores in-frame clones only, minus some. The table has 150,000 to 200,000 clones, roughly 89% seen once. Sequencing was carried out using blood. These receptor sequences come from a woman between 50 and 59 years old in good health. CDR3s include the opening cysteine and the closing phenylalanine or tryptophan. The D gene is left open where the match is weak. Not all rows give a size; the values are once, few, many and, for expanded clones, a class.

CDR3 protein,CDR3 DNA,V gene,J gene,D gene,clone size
CASSPTWGAGSSYNEQFF,TGTGCCAGCAGTCCCACCTGGGGAGCGGGAAGCTCCTACAATGAGCAGTTCTTC,TRBV6-2/TRBV6-3,TRBJ2-1,TRBD2,.
CASTIKLAGLVNTQYF,TGTGCCAGCACTATAAAACTAGCGGGCCTGGTGAATACGCAGTATTTT,TRBV6-6,TRBJ2-3,TRBD2,.
CAWTNDRGWMNTEAFF,TGTGCCTGGACGAACGACAGGGGGTGGATGAACACTGAAGCTTTCTTT,TRBV30,TRBJ1-1,TRBD1,few
CASSQSQGLSYEQYF,TGTGCCAGCAGCCAAAGCCAAGGTCTCTCCTACGAGCAGTACTTC,TRBV4-2,TRBJ2-7,.,.
CASSIDLTGRRYF,TGTGCCAGTAGTATAGACTTGACAGGGAGGAGGTATTTT,TRBV19,TRBJ2-3,.,few
CASSLVKGIASSYNEQFF,TGTGCCAGCAGCTTAGTAAAGGGGATAGCTTCCTCCTACAATGAGCAGTTCTTC,TRBV7-9,TRBJ2-1,.,.
CASSLGGQGAREQYF,TGCGCCAGCAGCTTGGGGGGACAGGGGGCTCGGGAGCAGTACTTC,TRBV5-1,TRBJ2-7,TRBD1,once
CASSIVAVSGANVLTF,TGTGCCAGCAGTATAGTAGCAGTTTCTGGGGCCAACGTCCTGACTTTC,TRBV5-8,TRBJ2-6,.,.
CASSVFSSGGKETQYF,TGTGCCAGCAGTGTCTTTTCAAGCGGGGGCAAAGAGACCCAGTACTTC,TRBV3-1/TRBV3-2,TRBJ2-5,TRBD2,.
CASSETSGGLNEQFF,TGTGCCAGCAGTGAGACTAGCGGGGGGCTCAATGAGCAGTTCTTC,TRBV28,TRBJ2-1,TRBD2,.
CASSTGGRTQIHYEQYF,TGTGCCAGCAGCACAGGGGGCCGCACCCAAATCCACTACGAGCAGTACTTC,TRBV6-2/TRBV6-3,TRBJ2-7,TRBD1,once
CASSPHWNEQFF,TGTGCCAGCAGCCCCCACTGGAATGAGCAGTTCTTC,TRBV7-2,TRBJ2-1,.,.
CASSTLAGFNEQFF,TGTGCCAGTAGTACCCTAGCGGGGTTCAATGAGCAGTTCTTC,TRBV19,TRBJ2-1,TRBD2,once
CAWSVPSGGSPLHF,TGTGCCTGGAGTGTACCCTCAGGGGGATCACCCCTCCACTTT,TRBV30,TRBJ1-6,TRBD1,few
CASREGAGGPIFSTDTQYF,TGTGCCAGCAGAGAAGGAGCGGGAGGCCCCATATTCAGCACAGATACGCAGTATTTT,TRBV2,TRBJ2-3,TRBD2,.
CATSDPRGQQETQYF,TGTGCCACCAGTGATCCCAGGGGACAACAAGAGACCCAGTACTTC,TRBV24-1,TRBJ2-5,.,.
CASSVEGHSGGYEQYF,TGCGCCAGCAGCGTGGAGGGGCACTCCGGAGGCTACGAGCAGTACTTC,TRBV5-1,TRBJ2-7,.,.
CASSSLGGQETQYF,TGTGCCAGCAGTTCACTCGGGGGCCAAGAGACCCAGTACTTC,TRBV5-6,TRBJ2-5,.,.
CASSLQQGVGGYTF,TGTGCCAGCAGTTTACAACAGGGCGTCGGGGGCTACACCTTC,TRBV28,TRBJ1-2,.,.
CASSQEGRGIQPQHF,TGCGCCAGCAGCCAAGAGGGCAGGGGGATACAGCCCCAGCATTTT,TRBV4-3,TRBJ1-5,TRBD1,once
CASSPGALYGYTF,TGTGCCAGCAGCCCCGGCGCTCTTTATGGCTACACCTTC,TRBV5-6,TRBJ1-2,.,.
CASSLGLGEQFF,TGTGCCAGCAGCCTCGGACTTGGTGAGCAGTTCTTC,TRBV3-1/TRBV3-2,TRBJ2-1,.,.
CASSQGTWPTEETQYF,TGCGCCAGCAGCCAAGGGACCTGGCCCACCGAAGAGACCCAGTACTTC,TRBV4-3,TRBJ2-5,.,.
CASSRIKQINEKLFF,TGCGCCAGCAGCCGGATAAAACAGATTAATGAAAAACTGTTTTTT,TRBV4-1,TRBJ1-4,.,.
CASSLGVQPQHF,TGTGCCAGCAGCTTGGGTGTTCAGCCCCAGCATTTT,TRBV5-6,TRBJ1-5,.,few
CASSSQGYGYTF,TGTGCCAGCAGCTCCCAGGGGTATGGCTACACCTTC,TRBV11-2,TRBJ1-2,.,.
CASTSTGRGGPSPLHF,TGTGCCAGCACCTCTACGGGGCGGGGGGGCCCGTCACCCCTCCACTTT,TRBV28,TRBJ1-6,.,.
CASSEPGNYGYTF,TGTGCCAGCAGTGAACCGGGGAACTATGGCTACACCTTC,TRBV6-1,TRBJ1-2,.,.
CASSYSTGAEQYF,TGTGCCAGCAGTTACTCGACAGGGGCCGAGCAGTACTTC,TRBV6-2/TRBV6-3,TRBJ2-7,TRBD1,.
CAISADLSNQPQHF,TGTGCCATCAGTGCGGACCTAAGCAATCAGCCCCAGCATTTT,TRBV10-3,TRBJ1-5,.,.
CASSPRGAGTGSEKLFF,TGTGCCAGCAGCCCCCGAGGAGCCGGGACAGGGTCTGAAAAACTGTTTTTT,TRBV9,TRBJ1-4,TRBD1,.
CASSVASDTQYF,TGTGCCAGCAGCGTAGCAAGTGATACGCAGTATTTT,TRBV9,TRBJ2-3,.,.
CASSVVTGSNTEAFF,TGTGCCAGCAGCGTAGTGACAGGGTCGAACACTGAAGCTTTCTTT,TRBV9,TRBJ1-1,TRBD1,.
CAISGPTAQGTGELFF,TGTGCCATCAGTGGCCCGACAGCCCAAGGCACCGGGGAGCTGTTTTTT,TRBV10-3,TRBJ2-2,.,.
CASRPPGQSYGYTF,TGTGCCAGCAGACCACCTGGACAAAGCTATGGCTACACCTTC,TRBV6-5,TRBJ1-2,.,.
CASSSRDSGNTIYF,TGTGCCAGCAGTTCCCGGGACTCTGGAAACACCATATATTTT,TRBV28,TRBJ1-3,.,.
CASSLDTYVYPNTGELFF,TGTGCCAGCAGCTTAGATACATACGTATACCCGAACACCGGGGAGCTGTTTTTT,TRBV7-8,TRBJ2-2,.,.
CASSLEGTEKYF,TGTGCCAGCAGCTTAGAAGGGACGGAGAAGTATTTT,TRBV7-9,TRBJ2-3,.,.
CASSLDGGALETQYF,TGTGCCAGCAGCTTAGATGGCGGAGCCCTGGAGACCCAGTACTTC,TRBV11-3,TRBJ2-5,.,.
CASSWGVAETQYF,TGTGCCAGCAGCTGGGGGGTTGCTGAGACCCAGTACTTC,TRBV5-6,TRBJ2-5,.,.
CASSPGQVAGNTIYF,TGTGCCAGCTCACCGGGACAGGTGGCTGGAAACACCATATATTTT,TRBV18,TRBJ1-3,TRBD1,once